The rows below give T cell receptor beta chains drawn from one sample of a study of human thymus T cells. Measured with immunoSEQ multiplex PCR; TCRdb has only the in-frame clones, and not every one. The table lists about 60,000 clones, about 93% of them singletons, with around 5.9% in the top ten. Sequenced sample: blood. These receptors originate from a boy in the first two years of life with a congenital heart defect but otherwise immunologically healthy. The CDR3 runs from the conserved cysteine through the conserved F or W. Each record gives: clone size, D gene, V gene, J gene, CDR3 length, CDR3 DNA, CDR3 protein. The D gene is left open where the match is weak. Size is stated for part of the rows, as once, few or many counts, or as a class when the clone is expanded.

clone_size: NA; d_call: NA; v_call: TRBV5-4; j_call: TRBJ2-7; cdr3_length: 13; cdr3_nt: TGTGCCAGCAGCTTTGGACAATCCTACGAGCAGTACTTC; cdr3_aa: CASSFGQSYEQYF
clone_size: NA; d_call: NA; v_call: TRBV30; j_call: TRBJ2-7; cdr3_length: 13; cdr3_nt: TGTGCCTGGAGTCCCGGGGGTGGGTACGAGCAGTACTTC; cdr3_aa: CAWSPGGGYEQYF
clone_size: NA; d_call: TRBD1; v_call: TRBV2; j_call: TRBJ2-2; cdr3_length: 15; cdr3_nt: TGTGCCAGCAGTGATCCGGACAGGGGGCCCGGGGAGCTGTTTTTT; cdr3_aa: CASSDPDRGPGELFF
clone_size: NA; d_call: NA; v_call: TRBV7-2; j_call: TRBJ2-7; cdr3_length: 14; cdr3_nt: TGTGCCAGCAGCTTAGAAAACTGGACCTACGAGCAGTACTTC; cdr3_aa: CASSLENWTYEQYF
clone_size: NA; d_call: TRBD1; v_call: TRBV19; j_call: TRBJ2-7; cdr3_length: 15; cdr3_nt: TGTGCCAGTAGTAAGCCGGGACAGGGCATTTACGAGCAGTACTTC; cdr3_aa: CASSKPGQGIYEQYF
clone_size: NA; d_call: NA; v_call: TRBV11-2; j_call: TRBJ1-2; cdr3_length: 13; cdr3_nt: TGTGCCAGCAGCTTGGGGGTAAACTATGGCTACACCTTC; cdr3_aa: CASSLGVNYGYTF
clone_size: NA; d_call: NA; v_call: TRBV15; j_call: TRBJ2-3; cdr3_length: 14; cdr3_nt: TGTGCCACCAGCAGAGCGGGGCCCACAGATACGCAGTATTTT; cdr3_aa: CATSRAGPTDTQYF
clone_size: NA; d_call: TRBD1; v_call: TRBV7-9; j_call: TRBJ1-2; cdr3_length: 14; cdr3_nt: TGTGCCAGCAGCTTAGGGACAGGGGGCTATGGCTACACCTTC; cdr3_aa: CASSLGTGGYGYTF
clone_size: NA; d_call: NA; v_call: TRBV7-3; j_call: TRBJ2-5; cdr3_length: 15; cdr3_nt: TGTGCCAGCAGCCCGAAATCTGGGAACCAAGAGACCCAGTACTTC; cdr3_aa: CASSPKSGNQETQYF
clone_size: NA; d_call: NA; v_call: TRBV21-1; j_call: TRBJ2-7; cdr3_length: 11; cdr3_nt: TGTGCCAGCAGCAAGCGGGAAGGGCAGTACTTC; cdr3_aa: CASSKREGQYF
clone_size: NA; d_call: NA; v_call: TRBV5-1; j_call: TRBJ2-3; cdr3_length: 15; cdr3_nt: TGCGCCAGCAGCCTGGTGGACTATAGCACAGATACGCAGTATTTT; cdr3_aa: CASSLVDYSTDTQYF
clone_size: NA; d_call: TRBD1; v_call: TRBV27; j_call: TRBJ1-5; cdr3_length: 17; cdr3_nt: TGTGCCAGCAGGTCGGGACAGGGGGCCTATAGCAATCAGCCCCAGCATTTT; cdr3_aa: CASRSGQGAYSNQPQHF
clone_size: NA; d_call: NA; v_call: TRBV19; j_call: TRBJ2-5; cdr3_length: 15; cdr3_nt: TGTGCCAGTAGTAGTTACGGGACTTCATCAGAGACCCAGTACTTC; cdr3_aa: CASSSYGTSSETQYF
clone_size: NA; d_call: TRBD1; v_call: TRBV7-6; j_call: TRBJ2-3; cdr3_length: 16; cdr3_nt: TGTGCCAGCAGCTTAGCCGGGACAGGGAACACAGATACGCAGTATTTT; cdr3_aa: CASSLAGTGNTDTQYF
clone_size: NA; d_call: NA; v_call: TRBV19; j_call: TRBJ2-2; cdr3_length: 15; cdr3_nt: TGTGCCAGTAGTACAGAAACCGGACCCGCCGGGGAGCTGTTTTTT; cdr3_aa: CASSTETGPAGELFF
clone_size: NA; d_call: TRBD2; v_call: TRBV6-5; j_call: TRBJ2-5; cdr3_length: 16; cdr3_nt: TGTGCCAGCAGTTACGGGGGGGAGGGCCCCGTGGAGACCCAGTACTTC; cdr3_aa: CASSYGGEGPVETQYF
clone_size: NA; d_call: NA; v_call: TRBV9; j_call: TRBJ1-2; cdr3_length: 16; cdr3_nt: TGTGCCAGCAGGGTAGACCCGAGTACGGCAGACTATGGCTACACCTTC; cdr3_aa: CASRVDPSTADYGYTF
clone_size: NA; d_call: NA; v_call: TRBV2; j_call: TRBJ2-3; cdr3_length: 13; cdr3_nt: TGTGCCAGCGGAGGGGGTGGCACAGATACGCAGTATTTT; cdr3_aa: CASGGGGTDTQYF
clone_size: NA; d_call: TRBD2; v_call: TRBV19; j_call: TRBJ2-3; cdr3_length: 14; cdr3_nt: TGTGCCAGTAGTATGGGACTAGCGGGGCCCCCCCAGTATTTT; cdr3_aa: CASSMGLAGPPQYF
clone_size: NA; d_call: NA; v_call: TRBV27; j_call: TRBJ2-1; cdr3_length: 16; cdr3_nt: TGTGCCAGCAGTTTATCGAAACATACTAGCTACAATGAGCAGTTCTTC; cdr3_aa: CASSLSKHTSYNEQFF
clone_size: NA; d_call: TRBD1; v_call: TRBV18; j_call: TRBJ1-1; cdr3_length: 15; cdr3_nt: TGTGCCAGCTCGTCGGGACAGGGATATCAAACTGAAGCTTTCTTT; cdr3_aa: CASSSGQGYQTEAFF
clone_size: NA; d_call: TRBD1; v_call: TRBV11-2; j_call: TRBJ2-7; cdr3_length: 12; cdr3_nt: TGTGCCAGCAGCTTAACAGGGGGCGAGCAGTACTTC; cdr3_aa: CASSLTGGEQYF
clone_size: NA; d_call: TRBD2; v_call: TRBV2; j_call: TRBJ2-7; cdr3_length: 15; cdr3_nt: TGTGCCAGCAGCGCTATCGGGGGGTTTAAGGTCGAGCAGTACTTC; cdr3_aa: CASSAIGGFKVEQYF
clone_size: once; d_call: NA; v_call: TRBV5-1; j_call: TRBJ1-1; cdr3_length: 12; cdr3_nt: TGCGCCAGCAGCTTGGTGGAGTCTGAAGCTTTCTTT; cdr3_aa: CASSLVESEAFF
clone_size: NA; d_call: TRBD1; v_call: TRBV5-8; j_call: TRBJ1-1; cdr3_length: 13; cdr3_nt: TGTGCCAGCAGCGGACAGGGGAACACTGAAGCTTTCTTT; cdr3_aa: CASSGQGNTEAFF
clone_size: NA; d_call: TRBD1; v_call: TRBV6-1; j_call: TRBJ2-5; cdr3_length: 19; cdr3_nt: TGTGCCAGCAGTGCGGTGGGGACAGGCGTCTCTTGGTACCAAGAGACCCAGTACTTC; cdr3_aa: CASSAVGTGVSWYQETQYF
clone_size: NA; d_call: NA; v_call: TRBV27; j_call: TRBJ2-4; cdr3_length: 19; cdr3_nt: TGTGCCAGCAGTACCCCACTCGACAACTACTTACTAGCCAAAAACATTCAGTACTTC; cdr3_aa: CASSTPLDNYLLAKNIQYF
clone_size: NA; d_call: NA; v_call: TRBV7-2; j_call: TRBJ2-3; cdr3_length: 15; cdr3_nt: TGTGCCAGCAGTCCTACAGGGTCCCCTTCGGATACGCAGTATTTT; cdr3_aa: CASSPTGSPSDTQYF
clone_size: NA; d_call: TRBD2; v_call: TRBV4-3; j_call: TRBJ2-7; cdr3_length: 14; cdr3_nt: TGCGCCAGCAGCCACGGGACTAGCGGTTACGAGCAGTACTTC; cdr3_aa: CASSHGTSGYEQYF
clone_size: NA; d_call: NA; v_call: TRBV7-2; j_call: TRBJ1-2; cdr3_length: 14; cdr3_nt: TGTGCCAGCAGCTTAGGGCACCGTAACTATGGCTACACCTTC; cdr3_aa: CASSLGHRNYGYTF
clone_size: NA; d_call: TRBD1; v_call: TRBV11-3; j_call: TRBJ1-2; cdr3_length: 15; cdr3_nt: TGTGCCAGCAGCCACTTGGGGACAGAAAGCTATGGCTACACCTTC; cdr3_aa: CASSHLGTESYGYTF
clone_size: NA; d_call: TRBD2; v_call: TRBV7-8; j_call: TRBJ2-1; cdr3_length: 15; cdr3_nt: TGTGCCAGCAGCTTAGTGAGGACCGGGGGGAATGAGCAGTTCTTC; cdr3_aa: CASSLVRTGGNEQFF
clone_size: NA; d_call: TRBD1; v_call: TRBV29-1; j_call: TRBJ2-7; cdr3_length: 12; cdr3_nt: TGCAGCGTTGCACAGGGGGCCTACGAGCAGTACTTC; cdr3_aa: CSVAQGAYEQYF
clone_size: few; d_call: NA; v_call: TRBV5-6; j_call: TRBJ2-6; cdr3_length: 18; cdr3_nt: TGTGCCAGCAGCTTGGCAGCAGGGTCGAACTCTGGGGCCAACGTCCTGACTTTC; cdr3_aa: CASSLAAGSNSGANVLTF
clone_size: NA; d_call: TRBD2; v_call: TRBV4-1; j_call: TRBJ2-5; cdr3_length: 14; cdr3_nt: TGCGCCAGCAGCCAAGGACTAGCTGGGGAGACCCAGTACTTC; cdr3_aa: CASSQGLAGETQYF
clone_size: NA; d_call: TRBD1; v_call: TRBV7-2; j_call: TRBJ2-2; cdr3_length: 15; cdr3_nt: TGTGCCAGCAGCTACAGGGGGCTCAACACCGGGGAGCTGTTTTTT; cdr3_aa: CASSYRGLNTGELFF
clone_size: NA; d_call: NA; v_call: TRBV27; j_call: TRBJ2-2; cdr3_length: 14; cdr3_nt: TGTGCCAGCAGTTTAGTACGCCCGGGCGGGGAGCTGTTTTTT; cdr3_aa: CASSLVRPGGELFF
clone_size: NA; d_call: TRBD2; v_call: TRBV9; j_call: TRBJ2-1; cdr3_length: 15; cdr3_nt: TGTGCCAGCAGCGCCCGACTAGCGGGAGTGCATGAGCAGTTCTTC; cdr3_aa: CASSARLAGVHEQFF
clone_size: few; d_call: NA; v_call: TRBV25-1; j_call: TRBJ2-7; cdr3_length: 11; cdr3_nt: TGTGCCAGCAGTGAATATGGCGAGCAGTACTTC; cdr3_aa: CASSEYGEQYF
clone_size: NA; d_call: TRBD1; v_call: TRBV4-2; j_call: TRBJ1-2; cdr3_length: 15; cdr3_nt: TGTGCCAGCAGCCAGGAGACAGGGGGACACTATGGCTACACCTTC; cdr3_aa: CASSQETGGHYGYTF
clone_size: NA; d_call: TRBD1; v_call: TRBV10-3; j_call: TRBJ1-3; cdr3_length: 15; cdr3_nt: TGTGCCATCAGATACAGGGGCCTCACTGGAAACACCATATATTTT; cdr3_aa: CAIRYRGLTGNTIYF
clone_size: NA; d_call: NA; v_call: TRBV28; j_call: TRBJ1-1; cdr3_length: 13; cdr3_nt: TGTGCCAGCAGTCCTGGGTGGAACACTGAAGCTTTCTTT; cdr3_aa: CASSPGWNTEAFF
clone_size: NA; d_call: TRBD2; v_call: TRBV27; j_call: TRBJ2-7; cdr3_length: 15; cdr3_nt: TGTGCCAGCAGTTTAATATCGGGGGGAGGGGACGAGCAGTACTTC; cdr3_aa: CASSLISGGGDEQYF
clone_size: NA; d_call: NA; v_call: TRBV19; j_call: TRBJ2-7; cdr3_length: 14; cdr3_nt: TGTGCCAGTAGTATCGAAGCCGGAGGGTACGAGCAGTACTTC; cdr3_aa: CASSIEAGGYEQYF
clone_size: NA; d_call: NA; v_call: TRBV7-8; j_call: TRBJ2-1; cdr3_length: 14; cdr3_nt: TGTGCCAGCAGCTTATATCCAGGGATGAATGAGCAGTTCTTC; cdr3_aa: CASSLYPGMNEQFF
clone_size: NA; d_call: NA; v_call: TRBV4-3; j_call: TRBJ1-5; cdr3_length: 14; cdr3_nt: TGCGCCAGCAGCCGTAACAGGGGCAATCAGCCCCAGCATTTT; cdr3_aa: CASSRNRGNQPQHF
clone_size: NA; d_call: NA; v_call: TRBV2; j_call: TRBJ2-5; cdr3_length: 15; cdr3_nt: TGTGCCAGCAGTGAACACGGGAGCCCCCAAGAGACCCAGTACTTC; cdr3_aa: CASSEHGSPQETQYF
clone_size: NA; d_call: NA; v_call: TRBV4-1; j_call: TRBJ2-7; cdr3_length: 15; cdr3_nt: TGCGCCAGCAGCCAAGATGGGGGGGGGCCTTACGAGCAGTACTTC; cdr3_aa: CASSQDGGGPYEQYF
clone_size: NA; d_call: NA; v_call: TRBV4-3; j_call: TRBJ1-4; cdr3_length: 18; cdr3_nt: TGCGCCAGCAGCCAAGGATCGCAGGGAGGAAGAACTAATGAAAAACTGTTTTTT; cdr3_aa: CASSQGSQGGRTNEKLFF
clone_size: NA; d_call: NA; v_call: TRBV6-6; j_call: TRBJ2-7; cdr3_length: 14; cdr3_nt: TGTGCCAGCAGTTCACAACAGCAGGGCTACGAGCAGTACTTC; cdr3_aa: CASSSQQQGYEQYF
clone_size: NA; d_call: TRBD2; v_call: TRBV2; j_call: TRBJ2-4; cdr3_length: 16; cdr3_nt: TGTGCCAGCAGTGACGTAGCGGGAGGGCCCAAAAACATTCAGTACTTC; cdr3_aa: CASSDVAGGPKNIQYF
clone_size: NA; d_call: NA; v_call: TRBV7-9; j_call: TRBJ1-2; cdr3_length: 16; cdr3_nt: TGTGCCAGCAGCTATAGAGGGGTCAGGCGTAACTATGGCTACACCTTC; cdr3_aa: CASSYRGVRRNYGYTF
clone_size: NA; d_call: NA; v_call: TRBV19; j_call: TRBJ1-1; cdr3_length: 12; cdr3_nt: TGTGCCAGTAGAAAGGGGAACACTGAAGCTTTCTTT; cdr3_aa: CASRKGNTEAFF
clone_size: NA; d_call: TRBD2; v_call: TRBV10-3; j_call: TRBJ2-1; cdr3_length: 17; cdr3_nt: TGTGCCATCAGTGAGTCGCTGAGCGGGAGGCCTTACAATGAGCAGTTCTTC; cdr3_aa: CAISESLSGRPYNEQFF
clone_size: NA; d_call: NA; v_call: TRBV6-6; j_call: TRBJ2-3; cdr3_length: 11; cdr3_nt: TGTGCCAGCAGTCTCCAGGATACGCAGTATTTT; cdr3_aa: CASSLQDTQYF